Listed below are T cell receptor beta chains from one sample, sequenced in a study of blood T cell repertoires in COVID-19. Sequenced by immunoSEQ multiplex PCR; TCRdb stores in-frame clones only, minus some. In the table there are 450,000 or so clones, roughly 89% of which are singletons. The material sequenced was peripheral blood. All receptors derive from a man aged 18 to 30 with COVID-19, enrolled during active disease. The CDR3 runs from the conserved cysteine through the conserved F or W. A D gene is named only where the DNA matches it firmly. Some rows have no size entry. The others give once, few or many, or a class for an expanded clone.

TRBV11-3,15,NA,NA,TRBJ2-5,CASSLKHSPQETQYF,TGTGCCAGCAGCTTAAAGCACAGTCCCCAAGAGACCCAGTACTTC
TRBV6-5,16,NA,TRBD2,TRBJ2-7,CASSYWKPSGSHEQYF,TGTGCCAGCAGTTACTGGAAGCCTAGCGGGAGCCACGAGCAGTACTTC
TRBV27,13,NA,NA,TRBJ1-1,CASSQGENTEAFF,TGTGCCAGCAGCCAAGGGGAGAACACTGAAGCTTTCTTT
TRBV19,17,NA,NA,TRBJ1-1,CASTYGGGRRKNTEAFF,TGTGCCAGTACCTATGGCGGGGGGCGTCGAAAGAACACTGAAGCTTTCTTT
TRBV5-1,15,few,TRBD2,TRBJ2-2,CASSQSGTSFGELFF,TGCGCCAGCAGCCAATCCGGGACTAGTTTCGGGGAGCTGTTTTTT
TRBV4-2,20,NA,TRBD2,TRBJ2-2,CASSQGSSGGFWVDTGELFF,TGTGCCAGCAGCCAAGGGTCTAGCGGGGGGTTCTGGGTTGACACCGGGGAGCTGTTTTTT
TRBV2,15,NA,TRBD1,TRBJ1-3,CASSVGQGAGNTIYF,TGTGCCAGCAGTGTTGGGCAGGGGGCTGGAAACACCATATATTTT
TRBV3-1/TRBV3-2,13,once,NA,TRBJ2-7,CASSPGGAYEQYF,TGTGCCAGCAGCCCGGGGGGCGCCTACGAGCAGTACTTC
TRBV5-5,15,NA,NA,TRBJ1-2,CASSLDRLSFYGYTF,TGTGCCAGCAGCTTGGACAGGTTGAGTTTCTATGGCTACACCTTC
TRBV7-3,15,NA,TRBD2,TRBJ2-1,CASSLMASGLGEQFF,TGTGCCAGCAGCTTAATGGCTAGCGGGTTGGGTGAGCAGTTCTTC
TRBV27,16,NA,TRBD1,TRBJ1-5,CASRLTNQGANQPQHF,TGTGCCAGCAGGTTAACCAACCAGGGGGCGAATCAGCCCCAGCATTTT
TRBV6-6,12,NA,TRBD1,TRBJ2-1,CASTYRGHEQFF,TGTGCCAGCACGTACAGGGGACATGAGCAGTTCTTC
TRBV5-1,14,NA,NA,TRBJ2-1,CASSFTGPDNEQFF,TGCGCCAGCAGCTTCACAGGGCCCGACAATGAGCAGTTCTTC
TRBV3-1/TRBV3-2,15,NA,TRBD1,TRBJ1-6,CASSHDRGYNSPLHF,TGTGCCAGCAGCCACGACAGGGGTTATAATTCACCCCTCCACTTT
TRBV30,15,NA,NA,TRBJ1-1,CAWSVKGIMNTEAFF,TGTGCCTGGAGTGTAAAGGGGATTATGAACACTGAAGCTTTCTTT
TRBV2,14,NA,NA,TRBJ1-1,CASSEAQGYTEAFF,TGTGCCAGCAGTGAAGCACAGGGTTACACTGAAGCTTTCTTT
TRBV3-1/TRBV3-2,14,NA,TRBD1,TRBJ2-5,CASSTYRGQETQYF,TGTGCCAGCAGCACATACAGGGGGCAAGAGACCCAGTACTTC
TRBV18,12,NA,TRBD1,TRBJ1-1,CASSIGQGEAFF,TGTGCCAGCTCAATTGGACAGGGGGAAGCTTTCTTT
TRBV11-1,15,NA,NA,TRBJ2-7,CASSPAPDSAYEQYF,TGTGCCAGCAGCCCAGCACCCGACAGTGCCTACGAGCAGTACTTC
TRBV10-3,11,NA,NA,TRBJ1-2,CAISESLGYTF,TGTGCCATCAGTGAGTCACTTGGCTACACCTTC
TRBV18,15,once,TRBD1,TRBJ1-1,CASSLGGTANTEAFF,TGTGCCAGCTCACTTGGCGGGACAGCGAACACTGAAGCTTTCTTT
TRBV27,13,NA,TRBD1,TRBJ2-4,CASSLDRRNIQYF,TGTGCCAGCAGTTTGGACAGGAGAAACATTCAGTACTTC
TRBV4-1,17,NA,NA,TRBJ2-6,CASSQVAQASGANVLTF,TGCGCCAGCAGCCAAGTCGCGCAAGCCTCTGGGGCCAACGTCCTGACTTTC
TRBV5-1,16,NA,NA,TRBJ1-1,CASSLASLQVNTEAFF,TGCGCCAGCAGCTTGGCCTCGCTACAGGTGAACACTGAAGCTTTCTTT
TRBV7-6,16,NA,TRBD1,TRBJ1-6,CASSFGVGGLQSPLHF,TGTGCCAGCAGCTTTGGGGTAGGGGGCCTTCAATCACCCCTCCACTTT
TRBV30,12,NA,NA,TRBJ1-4,CAWTSTNEKLFF,TGTGCCTGGACATCAACTAATGAAAAACTGTTTTTT
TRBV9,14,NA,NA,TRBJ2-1,CASSVGTRSHEQFF,TGTGCCAGCAGCGTAGGAACACGGAGCCATGAGCAGTTCTTC
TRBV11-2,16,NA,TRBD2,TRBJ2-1,CASRRTSGLSYNEQFF,TGTGCCAGCAGACGGACTAGCGGACTCTCCTACAATGAGCAGTTCTTC
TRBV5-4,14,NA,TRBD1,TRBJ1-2,CASSQSTGGKGYTF,TGTGCCAGCAGCCAGTCGACAGGGGGCAAGGGCTACACCTTC
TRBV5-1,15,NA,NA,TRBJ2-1,CASSLGTASYNEQFF,TGCGCCAGCAGCTTGGGGACAGCCTCCTACAATGAGCAGTTCTTC
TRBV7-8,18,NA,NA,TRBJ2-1,CASSLAGGQLKKNNEQFF,TGTGCCAGCAGCTTAGCGGGAGGCCAACTCAAAAAGAACAATGAGCAGTTCTTC
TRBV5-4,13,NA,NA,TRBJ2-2,CASSLWPTGELFF,TGTGCCAGCAGCTTGTGGCCCACCGGGGAGCTGTTTTTT
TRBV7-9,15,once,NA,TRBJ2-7,CASSFGGEVSYEQYF,TGTGCCAGCAGCTTCGGCGGGGAGGTATCTTACGAGCAGTACTTC